The 26 T cell receptor beta chains reported below all come from one sample, sequenced in a study of early T cells in non-severe SARS-CoV-2 infection. MiXCR, applied by TCRdb to the 5' RACE reads, yields one record per CDR3 protein. Of 80,000 to 100,000 distinct CDR3 sequences listed, approximately 11% are singletons. The sequencing used whole blood, collected at baseline. These receptors were obtained from an adult who was a healthcare worker with PCR-confirmed SARS-CoV-2 infection or an uninfected control (not recorded which).

This clonotype was detected a few times. The chain combines TRBV5-1 with TRBJ1-4; 8 bases agree with TRBD1. V gave up 2 bases and J gave up 7 bases; unmatched junction bases: 10. Germline values: CDR1 SGHRS, CDR2 YFSETQ. The CDR3 runs to 16 residues. The CDR3 here is CASSFFPRQGAEKLFF. The CDR3 bases are TGCGCCAGCAGCTTCTTTCCACGGCAGGGGGCTGAAAAACTGTTTTTT.

The V call is TRBV7-3, the J call TRBJ2-3, with 9 bases that match TRBD1. The CDR3 is 16 residues long. V lost 5 bases to trimming and J lost 4 bases; unmatched junction nucleotides: 10. Per the germline V gene, CDR1 is SGHTA and CDR2 is FQGTGA. CDR3 sequence reads: CASSPNSGQGSDTQYF. The CDR3 DNA follows: TGTGCCAGCAGCCCCAATAGTGGACAGGGGTCAGATACGCAGTATTTT. Full variable domain (rest looked up from reference TRBV7-3 and TRBJ2-3): GAGVSQTPSNKVTEKGKYVELRCDPISGHTALYWYRQSLGQGPEFLIYFQGTGAADDSGLPNDRFFAVRPEGSVSTLKIQRTERGDSAVYLCASSPNSGQGSDTQYFGPGTRLTVL.

This clonotype was picked up many times. The chain recombines TRBV2 with TRBJ2-1, with 10 bases matching TRBD2. Germline CDR1 and CDR2: SNHLY and FYNNEI. The CDR3 runs 14 residues. J lost 7 bases, V lost 6 bases, and 6 bases had no gene match. The CDR3 bases are TGTGCCAGCAGAGAACAGACTAGCGGGAATGAGCAGTTCTTC. Translating it yields CASREQTSGNEQFF.

The chain links TRBV20-1 to TRBJ1-5; tentative D call: TRBD1 (6 bases). CDR1 DFQATT and CDR2 SNEGSKA come from the germline V gene (reference sequence). This CDR3 comprises 14 residues. V was pared by 6 bases and J by 11 bases, with 23 bases between. The CDR3 nucleotides read TGCAGTGCCAGTACGCGGGACACCGGGCGGGCCCAGCATTTT. The encoded protein is CSASTRDTGRAQHF.

This clonotype appeared a few times. V is TRBV6-2 or TRBV6-3 and J is TRBJ1-5; 7 nucleotides match TRBD1. CDR3 size: 16 residues. V lost 6 bases and J lost 3; bases outside the gene matches: 11. CDR1 is MNHEY, CDR2 SVGEGT, per germline. In DNA form, the CDR3 reads TGTGCCAGCAGCCGGAGAGGGACAGCCCCCAATCAGCCCCAGCATTTT. It encodes CASSRRGTAPNQPQHF.

V and J are TRBV29-1 and TRBJ2-7; 9 bases line up with TRBD1. Trimming at V came to 4 bases and at J to 3 bases, leaving 4 bases not matched to a gene. Germline lookup yields CDR1 SQVTM and CDR2 ANQGSEA. This CDR3 contains 13 residues. The CDR3, as DNA: TGCAGCGTTGTGTTGGACAGGGGCTACGAGCAGTACTTC. Translating gives CSVVLDRGYEQYF.

The rearrangement joins TRBV10-2 to TRBJ2-7; TRBD2 aligns across 8 bases. Looked up from germline, CDR1 is WSHSY and CDR2 is SAAADI. V lost 6 bases and J lost 5; bases outside the gene matches: 6. CDR3 length: 13 residues. Here the CDR3 DNA reads TGCGCCAGCAGGGGACTAGGATCGAACGAGCAGTACTTC. Translating it yields CASRGLGSNEQYF.

This clonotype has a handful of counts. The chain couples TRBV5-1 to TRBJ1-2; possibly TRBD1 for D (5 bases). Germline CDR1 and CDR2: SGHRS and YFSETQ. This CDR3 comprises 13 residues. Between the trimmed V and J ends, which lost 4 bases and 8 bases, there was a span of 15 bases. CDR3 residues: CASSPAGSGGYTF. CDR3 bases: TGCGCCAGCAGCCCGGCAGGGAGTGGAGGCTACACCTTC.

This chain uses TRBV19 with TRBJ2-3; no definite D call. CDR3 size: 13 residues. CDR1 and CDR2 (germline): LNHDA, SQIVND (reference sequence). The germline V and J ends were trimmed by 1 base and 4 bases, with 6 bases remaining between them. The CDR3 region is CASSIVGADTQYF. The CDR3 DNA follows: TGTGCCAGTAGTATAGTTGGGGCAGATACGCAGTATTTT.

The chain combines TRBV3-1 with TRBJ2-6; D is undetermined. Trimming took off 6 bases at V and 4 bases at J, with 10 bases between the two ends. This CDR3 contains 14 residues. CDR1 is LGHDT and CDR2 is YNNKEL in the germline V gene (reference sequence). CDR3 coding DNA: TGTGCCAGCAGTCCGGCATCCGGGGCCAACGTCCTGACTTTC. Its translation is CASSPASGANVLTF.

This clonotype occurred many times. The chain recombines TRBV6-2 or TRBV6-3 with TRBJ2-7, with 11 bases fitting TRBD2. V dropped 0 bases and J dropped 0; count of bases not matched to a gene: 4. This CDR3 spans 17 amino acids. CDR1 and CDR2 from the germline V gene are MNHEY and SVGEGT. The CDR3 loop reads CASSYSLGTSGSYEQYF. Written as DNA, the CDR3 is TGTGCCAGCAGTTACTCGCTGGGGACTAGCGGCTCCTACGAGCAGTACTTC.

Only a few counts were recorded for this clonotype. V and J are TRBV6-1 and TRBJ1-1; D ambiguous. The V and J ends lost 6 bases and 0 bases respectively, with 8 bases between them. CDR3 length: 13 amino acids. The germline gives CDR1 MNHNS, CDR2 SASEGT. The CDR3 DNA reads as TGTGCCAGCAGGAGCCTCATGAACACTGAAGCTTTCTTT. Residues: CASRSLMNTEAFF.

The sample holds many counts of this clonotype. The rearrangement uses TRBV11-2 and TRBJ2-3; D gene unclear. Between the trimmed V and J ends, which lost 7 bases and 6 bases, there was a span of 11 bases. Germline CDR1 reads SGHAT; CDR2 reads FQNNGV. There are 12 residues in the CDR3. The CDR3 here is CASTPAPDTQYF. The CDR3 region has the DNA TGTGCCAGCACACCAGCCCCGGATACGCAGTATTTT.

The V and J genes are TRBV29-1 and TRBJ1-2, with 12 bases fitting TRBD1. V shed 6 bases and J 7 bases; nucleotides not matched to a gene: 3. Germline assignment: CDR1 SQVTM and CDR2 ANQGSEA. This CDR3 has 12 amino acids. CDR3 amino acids: CSVGQGASGYTF. The CDR3 nucleotides are TGCAGCGTGGGACAGGGGGCGAGTGGCTACACCTTC. The full variable domain, in which reference TRBV29-1 and TRBJ1-2 provide the parts outside the CDR3, is SAVISQKPSRDICQRGTSLTIQCQVDSQVTMMFWYRQQPGQSLTLIATANQGSEATYESGFVIDKFPISRPNLTFSTLTVSNMSPEDSSIYLCSVGQGASGYTFGSGTRLTVV.

Points on this clonotype: A much larger clone differs from this one at a single base, so this may be a read error. The CDR3 here is CVSSLKLVDPDNQPQHF. CDR3 nucleotide sequence: TGCGTCAGCAGCTTGAAGTTGGTTGATCCGGACAATCAGCCCCAGCATTTT. This chain joins TRBV5-1 and TRBJ1-5, with D unclear. The CDR3 is made up of 17 amino acids. The germline V gene encodes CDR1 SGHRS and CDR2 YFSETQ.

The V gene is TRBV24-1, the J gene TRBJ2-1; the match to TRBD1 covers 7 bases. The CDR3 runs 14 residues. J was trimmed by 6 bases and V by 3 bases; bases with no gene match: 4. Germline loops: CDR1 KGHDR, CDR2 SFDVKD. CDR3 DNA: TGTGCCACCAGTGATCCACAGGGGTCCAATGAGCAGTTCTTC. This translates into CATSDPQGSNEQFF.

The chain uses TRBV12-3 or TRBV12-4 and TRBJ2-2; D gene uncertain. V dropped 1 base and J dropped 7 bases, with 4 bases sitting between them. The CDR3 has 12 residues. The CDR3 sequence is CASSLDYGELFF. In DNA form, the CDR3 reads TGTGCCAGCAGTTTAGATTACGGGGAGCTGTTTTTT.

The chain employs TRBV19 and TRBJ2-7; D is uncertain. The V end was cut by 3 bases, the J end by 2 bases, with 14 bases between. Germline V CDR1 and CDR2: LNHDA, SQIVND (reference sequence). The CDR3 spans 15 residues. DNA of the CDR3: TGTGCCAGTAGTATGGCGCTCTACGGTCCCTACGAGCAGTACTTC. It translates to CASSMALYGPYEQYF.

The chain carries TRBV6-5 and TRBJ1-2, with 8 bases lining up with TRBD1. Per the germline V gene, CDR1 is MNHEY and CDR2 is SVGAGI. The J segment lost 8 bases and the V segment lost 6 bases, leaving 2 bases of the junction unmatched. This CDR3 has 11 amino acids. The CDR3 is CASRRQGGYTF. The DNA for the CDR3 is TGTGCCAGCAGGAGACAGGGGGGCTACACCTTC.

The chain combines TRBV29-1 with TRBJ2-3; possible D gene TRBD1, 5 bases. The germline V gene has CDR1 SQVTM and CDR2 ANQGSEA. Trimming removed 3 bases from V and 4 bases from J, with 17 bases in between. This CDR3 has 15 residues. Here the CDR3 reads CSVDSDIARSDTQYF. DNA of the CDR3: TGCAGCGTTGACTCGGACATCGCGCGCTCAGATACGCAGTATTTT.

This clonotype came up many times. This chain joins TRBV10-1 and TRBJ2-7; D not certain. CDR1 WNHNN and CDR2 SYGVQD come from the germline V gene (reference sequence). This CDR3 spans 14 amino acids. The V end was cut by 4 bases, the J end by 5 bases, with 15 bases between. The CDR3 sequence is CASSAHGVMHEQYF. The CDR3 DNA reads TGCGCCAGCAGTGCCCACGGAGTTATGCACGAGCAGTACTTC.

The V and J genes are TRBV4-1 and TRBJ2-1; tentative D call: TRBD1 (5 bases). CDR1 is MGHRA, CDR2 YSYEKL, per germline. V was clipped by 0 bases and J by 14 bases, with 14 bases between them. The CDR3 runs 13 residues. DNA for the CDR3: TGCGCCAGCAGCCAAGATCGTCGACAGAAGGAGTTCTTC. It is translated as CASSQDRRQKEFF.

This chain uses TRBV15 with TRBJ2-1, with a tentative D call TRBD1 (6 bases). Germline CDR1 LNHNV, CDR2 YYDKDF (reference sequence). The ends were cut back, 0 bases at V and 10 bases at J, with 19 bases in the middle. The CDR3 has 16 amino acids. The CDR3 DNA follows: TGTGCCACCAGCAGAGATCGGACAGACCTACAATCGGAGCAGTTCTTC. Protein sequence: CATSRDRTDLQSEQFF. Supplemented by reference TRBV15 and TRBJ2-1, the full variable domain reads DAMVIQNPRYQVTQFGKPVTLSCSQTLNHNVMYWYQQKSSQAPKLLFHYYDKDFNNEADTPDNFQSRRPNTSFCFLDIRSPGLGDTAMYLCATSRDRTDLQSEQFFGPGTRLTVL.

This clonotype was recorded many times. The chain combines TRBV2 with TRBJ2-7; D ambiguous. The germline gives CDR1 SNHLY, CDR2 FYNNEI. This CDR3 spans 15 amino acids. Trimming pared 4 bases from V and 2 bases from J, leaving 15 bases between. CDR3 protein: CASSALSSSTYEQYF. In DNA form, the CDR3 reads TGTGCCAGCAGTGCTCTGTCTTCCTCGACCTACGAGCAGTACTTC.

In its sample, this clonotype was seen many times. V is TRBV10-2 and J is TRBJ2-7; D is undetermined. The length of the CDR3 is 13 residues. V dropped 3 bases and J dropped 0 bases, with 6 bases sitting between them. Looked up from germline, CDR1 is WSHSY and CDR2 is SAAADI. The CDR3 spells CASSDTDSYEQYF. The DNA of the CDR3 is TGCGCCAGCAGTGATACGGACTCCTACGAGCAGTACTTC.

The CDR3 coding sequence is TGCAGCGTTGTCTGGACTAGCGGGAACGAGCAGTACTTC. This gives the protein CSVVWTSGNEQYF. The V gene is TRBV29-1, the J gene TRBJ2-7, with 12 bases matching TRBD2. V lost 4 bases and J lost 5; bases outside the gene matches: 3. CDR3 length: 13 residues. Germline V lookup: CDR1 SQVTM, CDR2 ANQGSEA.